This TCR beta chain is from a study of siplizumab effects on memory and regulatory T cells. General observations from the study: There appeared to be greater diversity in naive T cells than in memory cells, and naive T cells seemed major contributors to the alloresponse. Most proliferating CD4+ or CD8+ clones, roughly 80-97%, had no naive or memory assignment.

On this clone itself: Its antigen is unknown.

TCRdb keeps only in-frame clones here, not all; method: immunoSEQ multiplex PCR. The sample yields roughly 100,000 clones, 85% to 95% seen once. V was trimmed by 4 bases and J by 7 bases, leaving 15 bases between them. There are 13 residues in the CDR3. The germline CDR1 and CDR2 sequences are SGHRS and YFSETQ. The TCR was taken from a human donor in good health. Sequencing used CD4+ T cells sorted from blood. This chain joins TRBV5-1 and TRBJ2-7; TRBD2 might be the D (6 bases). The CDR3 coding sequence is TGCGCCAGCAGCCCCTCGACCGCGGGGGAGCAGTACTTC. Its protein is CASSPSTAGEQYF.